This is a list of T cell receptor beta chains from one sample in a study of blood T cell repertoires in COVID-19. This table comes from immunoSEQ multiplex PCR, and its TCRdb copy is limited to in-frame clones, with some not included. The sample has 100,000 to 150,000 clones; about 74% are singletons. Sequencing input: peripheral blood. These TCRs come from a man in his 60s with acute or convalescent COVID-19. CDR3s include the opening cysteine and the closing phenylalanine or tryptophan. The D gene is left open where the match is weak. Clone size, where shown, is once, few, many, or a class for clones that have expanded.

>TRBV11-2|TRBJ2-1|-|-
TGTGCCAGCAGCGCGTCCGGGATCCTATCCTACAATGAGCAGTTCTTC
CASSASGILSYNEQFF
>TRBV2|TRBJ1-2|-|-
TGTGCCAGGGCAACAGCTCCGAATAACTATGGCTACACCTTC
CARATAPNNYGYTF
>TRBV24-1|TRBJ1-4|TRBD1|-
TGTGCCACCAGTGATTCGGGACAGGGTGCGTGGAAACTGTTTTTT
CATSDSGQGAWKLFF
>TRBV11-2|TRBJ2-7|TRBD1|-
TGTGCCAGCAGCCGGGGGACAGGGCCCTCCTACGAGCAGTACTTC
CASSRGTGPSYEQYF
>TRBV11-2|TRBJ1-4|TRBD1|-
TGTGCCAGCAGCGCACAGGGGGCAGGGAATGAAAAACTGTTTTTT
CASSAQGAGNEKLFF
>TRBV14|TRBJ1-2|-|-
TGTGCCAGCAGCCAGTCAGGCAGCCTTAACTATGGCTACACCTTC
CASSQSGSLNYGYTF
>TRBV28|TRBJ2-7|-|-
TGTGCCAGCAGTTTATCCATCGGGATTAGCGGAACGGGGGAGCAGTACTTC
CASSLSIGISGTGEQYF
>TRBV19|TRBJ2-3|-|-
TGTGCCAGTAGTTTAAGGGGATATACTAGCACAGATACGCAGTATTTT
CASSLRGYTSTDTQYF
>TRBV12-3/TRBV12-4|TRBJ1-2|-|-
TGTGCCAGCAGTTTAGGGGAGTATCGAGGCTACACCTTC
CASSLGEYRGYTF
>TRBV7-6|TRBJ2-7|-|-
TGTGCCAGCAGCTTAGGAACGAGGGTTGGCTTGTACTTC
CASSLGTRVGLYF
>TRBV27|TRBJ2-6|-|once
TGTGCCAGCAGTTTTCGGGTCCCCTCTGGGGCCAACGTCCTGACTTTC
CASSFRVPSGANVLTF
>TRBV13|TRBJ1-4|-|few
TGTGCCAGCAGCTCCCGACTCACCCAGGGTGAAAAACTGTTTTTT
CASSSRLTQGEKLFF
>TRBV14|TRBJ1-3|-|-
TGTGCCAGCAGCCCCACCGGGGGAAAAGGAAACACCATATATTTT
CASSPTGGKGNTIYF
>TRBV18|TRBJ2-2|-|-
TGTGCCAGCTCACCACCGATCAGGAACACCGGGGAGCTGTTTTTT
CASSPPIRNTGELFF
>TRBV7-9|TRBJ1-1|-|-
TGTGCCAGCAGCTTAGGGGGGCAGAACACTGAAGCTTTCTTT
CASSLGGQNTEAFF
>TRBV7-6|TRBJ2-7|-|few
TGTGCCAGCAGCTCAGGGATAGAGCAGTACTTC
CASSSGIEQYF
>TRBV19|TRBJ1-1|TRBD1|-
TGTGCCAGTGGAAGAACAGGGGGCTCGGTTAACACTGAAGCTTTCTTT
CASGRTGGSVNTEAFF
>TRBV29-1|TRBJ1-2|TRBD1|once
TGCAGCGTTCAGACGGGACAGGGAGTGTATCTTGGCTACACCTTC
CSVQTGQGVYLGYTF
>TRBV3-1/TRBV3-2|TRBJ1-2|TRBD1|-
TGTGCCAGCAGCCAAGGGACAGGGATAAACTATGGCTACACCTTC
CASSQGTGINYGYTF
>TRBV19|TRBJ2-3|-|-
TGTGCCAGTAGTATTAATGGGGGGAGCACAGATACGCAGTATTTT
CASSINGGSTDTQYF
>TRBV24-1|TRBJ1-4|TRBD1|-
TGTGCCACCAGTGGGCGAACAGGGGTGGGGGAAAAACTGTTTTTT
CATSGRTGVGEKLFF
>TRBV7-8|TRBJ2-3|-|-
TGTGCCACCTCACCTACGCGGGCAGCGACAGATACGCAGTATTTT
CATSPTRAATDTQYF
>TRBV4-1|TRBJ1-2|TRBD1|-
TGCGCCAGCAGCCAAGGACAGGGGGGCTATGGCTACACCTTC
CASSQGQGGYGYTF
>TRBV7-2|TRBJ2-1|TRBD1|-
TGTGCCAGCAGCTGGGGGACAGGGAAATACAATGAGCAGTTCTTC
CASSWGTGKYNEQFF
>TRBV5-1|TRBJ1-4|TRBD1|-
TGCGCCAGCAGCTCAGGGGACAGCAATGAAAAACTGTTTTTT
CASSSGDSNEKLFF
>TRBV29-1|TRBJ1-1|TRBD1|-
TGCAGCGCCTTGCAACCTACGGACAGGTTATTTGGAGCTTTCTTT
CSALQPTDRLFGAFF
>TRBV3-1/TRBV3-2|TRBJ2-5|-|-
TGTGCCAGCAGCCGGGAGGCTAGCAGGATGGGGCAAGAGACCCAGTACTTC
CASSREASRMGQETQYF
>TRBV7-9|TRBJ2-3|TRBD2|many
TGTGCCAGCAGCTTAGGGGTAGCGGGGGGCCTCACAGATACGCAGTATTTT
CASSLGVAGGLTDTQYF
>TRBV5-1|TRBJ1-1|-|once
TGCGCCAGCAGCTTGTCCGGGGGGAACACTGAAGCTTTCTTT
CASSLSGGNTEAFF
>TRBV5-4|TRBJ1-5|-|-
TGTGCCAGCAGCTTGGGCCCTAATGATCCCCAGCATTTT
CASSLGPNDPQHF
>TRBV6-2/TRBV6-3|TRBJ1-5|-|-
TGTGCCAGCAGTTACTCTGGACAGTTTAGCAATCAGCCCCAGCATTTT
CASSYSGQFSNQPQHF
>TRBV21-1|TRBJ1-5|-|-
TGTGCCAGCAGCAAATTTGAAGAGAATCAGCCCCAGCATTTT
CASSKFEENQPQHF
>TRBV6-1|TRBJ1-2|-|few
TGTGCCAGCAGTGAAACTAGGGGGGGGGCTAGACAGCCCAACTATGGCTACACCTTC
CASSETRGGARQPNYGYTF
>TRBV10-2|TRBJ2-7|-|few
TGCGCCAGCAGTGACAGGGGGGAAAACTACGAGCAGTACTTC
CASSDRGENYEQYF
>TRBV5-6|TRBJ2-7|TRBD1|few
TGTGCCAGCAGCTTGATGGGGGACAGGGTTCGTTCCGAGCAGTACTTC
CASSLMGDRVRSEQYF
>TRBV30|TRBJ1-2|-|-
TGTGCCTGGAGTGCCCCCGGTGGTAACTATGGCTACACCTTC
CAWSAPGGNYGYTF
>TRBV9|TRBJ1-5|-|-
TGTGCCAGCAGCGTCAGTAGCAATCAGCCCCAGCATTTT
CASSVSSNQPQHF
>TRBV5-1|TRBJ1-1|-|few
TGCGCCAGCAGCTTAGACGGACAGAAGAACACTGAAGCTTTCTTT
CASSLDGQKNTEAFF
>TRBV6-2/TRBV6-3|TRBJ2-3|TRBD1|few
TGTGCCAGCAGTAGACTGACAGGGGGCTCGTCAGATACGCAGTATTTT
CASSRLTGGSSDTQYF
>TRBV30|TRBJ2-1|-|-
TGTGCCTGGAGTAGTGTGGGGGGAAATGAGCAGTTCTTC
CAWSSVGGNEQFF
>TRBV3-1/TRBV3-2|TRBJ1-1|-|-
TGTGCCAGCAGCCAACTGACACGGAACACTGAAGCTTTCTTT
CASSQLTRNTEAFF
>TRBV4-1|TRBJ1-2|TRBD1|-
TGCGCCAGCAGCCTGACGGACAGGTACTATGGCTACACCTTC
CASSLTDRYYGYTF
>TRBV28|TRBJ2-7|-|few
TGTGCCAGCAGCCGCGGGTTAAGCTCCTACGAGCAGTACTTC
CASSRGLSSYEQYF
>TRBV2|TRBJ1-2|TRBD1|-
TGTGCCAGCGGGACAGGGAAAGGCTACACCTTC
CASGTGKGYTF
>TRBV5-1|TRBJ2-7|TRBD1|-
TGCGCCAGCAGCTTGACCTTAGGGACAGAGGTCAGACTACGATACGAGCAGTACTTC
CASSLTLGTEVRLRYEQYF
>TRBV7-7|TRBJ2-3|-|once
TGTGCCAGCAGCTTAGGTATCTCAGATACGCAGTATTTT
CASSLGISDTQYF
>TRBV5-1|TRBJ2-1|-|-
TGCGCCAGCAGCTTGGATGGCCCATCCTACAATGAGCAGTTCTTC
CASSLDGPSYNEQFF
>TRBV18|TRBJ1-2|-|-
TGTGCCAGCTCACCGACGAAGGGGTATGGCTACACCTTC
CASSPTKGYGYTF
>TRBV4-1|TRBJ2-1|TRBD2|few
TGCGCCAGCAGCCCCCCGTTTCTTAGCGGGGGCGCGAACAATGAGCAGTTCTTC
CASSPPFLSGGANNEQFF
>TRBV11-3|TRBJ2-7|-|few
TGTGCCAGCAGCTTAGGGCACCTCTACGAGCAGTACTTC
CASSLGHLYEQYF
>TRBV6-5|TRBJ2-2|-|few
TGTGCCAGCAGTTTCGACACTTACACCGGGGAGCTGTTTTTT
CASSFDTYTGELFF
>TRBV27|TRBJ1-2|-|-
TGTGCCAGCAGCCTCGTACCGCCGGTTAACTATGGCTACACCTTC
CASSLVPPVNYGYTF